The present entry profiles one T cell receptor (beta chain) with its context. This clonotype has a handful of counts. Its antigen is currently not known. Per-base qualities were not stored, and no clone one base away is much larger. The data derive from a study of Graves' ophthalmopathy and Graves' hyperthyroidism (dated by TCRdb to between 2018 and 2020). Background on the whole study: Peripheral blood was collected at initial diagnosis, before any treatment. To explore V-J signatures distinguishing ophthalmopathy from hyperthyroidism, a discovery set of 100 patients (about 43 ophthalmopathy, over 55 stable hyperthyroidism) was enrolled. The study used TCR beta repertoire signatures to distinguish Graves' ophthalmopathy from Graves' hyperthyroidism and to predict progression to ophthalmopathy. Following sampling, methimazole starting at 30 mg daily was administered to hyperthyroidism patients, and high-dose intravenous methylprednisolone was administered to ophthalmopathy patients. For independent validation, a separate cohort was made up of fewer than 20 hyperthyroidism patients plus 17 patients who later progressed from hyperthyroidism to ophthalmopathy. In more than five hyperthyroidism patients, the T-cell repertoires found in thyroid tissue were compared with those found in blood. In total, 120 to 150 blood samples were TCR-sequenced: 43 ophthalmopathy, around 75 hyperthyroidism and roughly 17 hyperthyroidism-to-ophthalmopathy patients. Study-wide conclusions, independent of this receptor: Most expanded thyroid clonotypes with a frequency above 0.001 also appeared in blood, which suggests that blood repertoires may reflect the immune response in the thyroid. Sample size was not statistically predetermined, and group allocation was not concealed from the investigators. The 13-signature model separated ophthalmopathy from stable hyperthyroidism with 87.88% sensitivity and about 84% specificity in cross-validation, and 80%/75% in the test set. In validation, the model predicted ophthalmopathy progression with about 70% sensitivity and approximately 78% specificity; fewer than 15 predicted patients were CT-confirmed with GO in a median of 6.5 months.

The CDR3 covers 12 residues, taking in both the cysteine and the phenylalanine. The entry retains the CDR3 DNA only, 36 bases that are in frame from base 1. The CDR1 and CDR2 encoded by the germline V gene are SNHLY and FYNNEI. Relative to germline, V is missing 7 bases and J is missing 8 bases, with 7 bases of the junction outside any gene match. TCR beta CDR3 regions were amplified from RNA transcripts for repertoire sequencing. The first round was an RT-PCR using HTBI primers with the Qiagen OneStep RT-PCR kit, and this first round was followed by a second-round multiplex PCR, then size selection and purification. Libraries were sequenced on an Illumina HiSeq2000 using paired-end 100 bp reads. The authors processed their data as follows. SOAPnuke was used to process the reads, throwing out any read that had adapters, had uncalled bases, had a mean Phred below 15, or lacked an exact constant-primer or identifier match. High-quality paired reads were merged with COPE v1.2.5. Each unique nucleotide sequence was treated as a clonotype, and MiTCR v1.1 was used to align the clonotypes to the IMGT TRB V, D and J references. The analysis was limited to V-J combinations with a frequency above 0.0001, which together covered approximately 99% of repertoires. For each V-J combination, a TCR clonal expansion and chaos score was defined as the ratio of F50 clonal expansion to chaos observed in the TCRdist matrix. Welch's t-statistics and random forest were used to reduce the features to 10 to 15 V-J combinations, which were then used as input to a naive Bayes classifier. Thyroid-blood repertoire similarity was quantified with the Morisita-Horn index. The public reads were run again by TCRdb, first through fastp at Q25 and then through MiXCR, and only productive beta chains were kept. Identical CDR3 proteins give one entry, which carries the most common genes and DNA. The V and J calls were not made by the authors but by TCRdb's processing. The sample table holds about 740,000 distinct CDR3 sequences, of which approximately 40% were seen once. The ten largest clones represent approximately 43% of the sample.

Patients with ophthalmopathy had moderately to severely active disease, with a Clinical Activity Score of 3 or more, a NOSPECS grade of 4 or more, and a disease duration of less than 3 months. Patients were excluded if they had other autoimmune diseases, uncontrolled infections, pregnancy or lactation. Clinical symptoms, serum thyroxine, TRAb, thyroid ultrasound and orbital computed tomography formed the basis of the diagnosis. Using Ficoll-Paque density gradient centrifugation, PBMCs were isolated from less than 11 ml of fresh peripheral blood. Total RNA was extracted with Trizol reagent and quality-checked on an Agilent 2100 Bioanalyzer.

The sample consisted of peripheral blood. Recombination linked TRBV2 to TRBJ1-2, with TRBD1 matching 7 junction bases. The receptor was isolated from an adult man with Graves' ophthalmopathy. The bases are TGTGCCAGCAATACAGGGGTACAGGGCTACACCTTC. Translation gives CASNTGVQGYTF.